This T cell receptor beta chain originates from a study of blood T cell repertoires in COVID-19. Sequencing was performed with immunoSEQ multiplex PCR; in TCRdb, only in-frame clones are kept and a portion is missing. The sample lists approximately 270,000 clones; 70% to 90% were seen once. This clonotype was obtained from a woman aged 70-85 years with acute or convalescent COVID-19. Sequenced input: peripheral blood.

The CDR3 loop is CASSLFGTGLRAIYF. CDR3 coding DNA: TGCGCCAGCAGCCTGTTTGGGACAGGGTTGCGCGCCATATATTTT. This chain joins TRBV5-1 and TRBJ1-3, with 9 bases identical to TRBD1. The CDR3 covers 15 residues. The V and J ends lost 4 bases and 11 bases, in that order; junction bases with no gene match: 13. Germline CDR1 and CDR2: SGHRS and YFSETQ.